Detailed here is one T cell receptor beta chain. This record comes from a study of blood T cell repertoires in COVID-19. Turning to the study itself: Spain, Italy and the United States supplied samples that represented acute and convalescent COVID-19. The cDNA or gDNA used as material had been derived from T cells, B-cell-depleted T cells, or PBMCs.

Germline V gene lookup returns CDR1 SEHNR and CDR2 FQNEAQ (reference sequence). The CDR3 is 17 residues long. V was cut by 2 bases and J by 0 bases, with 16 bases left in between. Authors' data handling: Using reference gene primer amplification, nucleated cell counts were estimated. Measured with immunoSEQ multiplex PCR; TCRdb has only the in-frame clones, and not every one. V and J calls and clone size are given by that table; D and trimming were obtained from the DNA. The top ten clones hold 6.5% to 7.5% of a sample with roughly 150,000 clones, about 85% of them seen once. The TCR comes from a man aged 80 or over with COVID-19, enrolled during active disease. This chain uses TRBV7-9 with TRBJ1-2; D uncertain. The sample consisted of peripheral blood. The CDR3 sequence: CASSLTPYGSSNYGYTF. The CDR3 region has the DNA TGTGCCAGCAGCTTAACTCCCTACGGTAGTTCTAACTATGGCTACACCTTC.